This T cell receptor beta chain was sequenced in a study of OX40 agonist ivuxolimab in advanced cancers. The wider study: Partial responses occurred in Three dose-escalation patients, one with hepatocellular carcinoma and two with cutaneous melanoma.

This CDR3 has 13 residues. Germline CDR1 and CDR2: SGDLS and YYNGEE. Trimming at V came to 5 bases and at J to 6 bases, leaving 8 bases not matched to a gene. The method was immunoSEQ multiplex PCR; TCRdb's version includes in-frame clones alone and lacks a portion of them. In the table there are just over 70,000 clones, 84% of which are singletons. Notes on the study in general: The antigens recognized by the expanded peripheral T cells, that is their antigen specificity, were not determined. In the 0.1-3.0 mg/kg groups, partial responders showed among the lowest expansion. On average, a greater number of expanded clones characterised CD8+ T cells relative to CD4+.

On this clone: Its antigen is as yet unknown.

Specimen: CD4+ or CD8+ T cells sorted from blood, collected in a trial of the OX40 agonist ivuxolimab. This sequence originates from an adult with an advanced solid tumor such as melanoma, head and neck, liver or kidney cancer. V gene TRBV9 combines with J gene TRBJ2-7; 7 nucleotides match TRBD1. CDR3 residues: CASSYTGASEQYF. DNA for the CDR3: TGTGCCAGCAGTTACACAGGGGCTTCCGAGCAGTACTTC.